A single sample gave rise to the 6 T cell receptor beta chains below, sequenced in a study of blood T cell repertoires in COVID-19. TCRdb keeps only in-frame clones here, not all; method: immunoSEQ multiplex PCR. The sample records some 97,000 clones, 70% to 90% being singletons. The specimen was peripheral blood. The receptor set was obtained from a human donor in a cohort sampled during active COVID-19.

This clone showed up just once. The chain has TRBV7-9 and TRBJ2-4; possibly TRBD2 for D (6 bases). Per the germline V gene, CDR1 is SEHNR and CDR2 is FQNEAQ (reference sequence). CDR3 length: 15 residues. V was cut by 5 bases and J by 8 bases, with 19 bases left in between. The CDR3 sequence is CASSPAGQSGHIQYF. In DNA, the CDR3 is TGTGCCAGCAGCCCGGCGGGGCAGTCGGGTCACATTCAGTACTTC.

The J gene is TRBJ2-1, the V gene TRBV5-1, with no clear D. Trimming removed 0 bases at V and 2 bases at J, with 6 bases between. Germline CDR1 is SGHRS and CDR2 is YFSETQ. This CDR3 contains 14 residues. The CDR3 bases are TGCGCCAGCAGCTTGGATCTTACCTACAATGAGCAGTTCTTC. It specifies CASSLDLTYNEQFF.

The CDR3 spells CASSLGTSGRAADTQYF. CDR3 nucleotide sequence: TGTGCCAGCAGCTTAGGGACTAGCGGGAGGGCCGCAGATACGCAGTATTTT. The chain combines TRBV11-2 with TRBJ2-3; 15 nucleotides line up with TRBD2. The CDR3 length is 17 residues. V lost 1 base, J lost 4 bases, and 3 bases stayed unmatched. Germline values: CDR1 SGHAT, CDR2 FQNNGV.

The V gene is TRBV10-3, the J gene TRBJ1-1; D uncertain. The CDR3 totals 12 residues. V lost 6 bases and J 6 bases, leaving 11 bases between the germline ends. CDR1 and CDR2 (germline): ENHRY, SYGVKD. The CDR3 loop reads CAISSAVAEAFF. DNA of the CDR3: TGTGCCATCAGCTCGGCGGTAGCTGAAGCTTTCTTT.

Concerning this clone itself: A read error may account for a junction end that differs from germline. V usage is TRBV4-3 and J usage is TRBJ2-1; 15 bases fit TRBD2. Germline assignment: CDR1 LGHNA and CDR2 YSLEER. CDR3 length: 19 residues. The CDR3: CASSQAPGTSGGLYNEQFF. CDR3 bases: TGCGCCAGCAGTCAAGCCCCTGGGACTAGCGGGGGGCTATACAATGAGCAGTTCTTC.

This chain links TRBV11-2 with TRBJ2-7, with D possibly matching TRBD1 (6 bases). Germline-derived CDR1 and CDR2 are SGHAT and FQNNGV. Trimming pared 0 bases from V and 3 bases from J, leaving 9 bases between. The CDR3 has 14 residues. The chain's CDR3 is CASSLERTVYEQYF. In nucleotides, the CDR3 is TGTGCCAGCAGCTTAGAGCGGACAGTCTACGAGCAGTACTTC.